A selection of T cell receptor beta chains follows, all from one sample in a study of cytomegalovirus exposure and HLA in healthy donors. The protocol was immunoSEQ multiplex PCR, while the TCRdb copy is restricted to in-frame clones and leaves out a portion. The sample has 120,000 to 150,000 clones; roughly 82% are singletons. The sequenced sample was PBMCs. The receptors shown here come from a male donor in good health and CMV-seronegative. Both conserved end residues are part of each CDR3. D genes are given only for firm matches. Only some rows state a clone size, as once, few, many or a class for expanded clones.

>TRBV23-1|TRBJ2-1|TRBD1|.
TGCGCCAGCAGTTCCGGGACAGGGTCCTACAATGAGCAGTTCTTC
CASSSGTGSYNEQFF
>TRBV19|TRBJ1-1|TRBD1|.
TGTGCCAGTAGACAGGACAGGGACACTGAAGCTTTCTTT
CASRQDRDTEAFF
>TRBV2|TRBJ2-1|.|.
TGTGCCAGCAAAGTGGCAGGGAAGGGGAATGAGCAGTTCTTC
CASKVAGKGNEQFF
>TRBV19|TRBJ1-3|.|.
TGTGCCAGTGAAAGCCCGTACCACTCTGGAAACACCATATATTTT
CASESPYHSGNTIYF
>TRBV5-1|TRBJ1-2|TRBD1|.
TGCGCCAGCAGGCCCGGGACAGTGTATTCTGGATACTATGGCTACACCTTC
CASRPGTVYSGYYGYTF
>TRBV28|TRBJ2-7|.|.
TGTGCCAGTGTGCGTTCCCCTAGCTCCTACGAGCAGTACTTC
CASVRSPSSYEQYF
>TRBV19|TRBJ1-5|.|.
TGTGCCAGTAGCGCAGGGCACCCTCAGCCCCAGCATTTT
CASSAGHPQPQHF
>TRBV29-1|TRBJ2-7|TRBD1|.
TGCAGCGTTGCCGGGACAGGGGATCCCTACGAGCAGTACTTC
CSVAGTGDPYEQYF
>TRBV5-1|TRBJ2-7|TRBD1|.
TGCGCCAGCAGCCCGGGACAGGTAACCTACGAGCAGTACTTC
CASSPGQVTYEQYF
>TRBV9|TRBJ2-1|.|.
TGTGCCAGCAGCGTAAAACCCCCCGGGGTCTCCTACAATGAGCAGTTCTTC
CASSVKPPGVSYNEQFF
>TRBV27|TRBJ2-7|TRBD1|.
TGTGCCAGCAGTTATACAGGGGTCATCTACGAGCAGTACTTC
CASSYTGVIYEQYF
>TRBV7-2|TRBJ2-2|.|.
TGTGCCAGCAGCCCGTCAGGGTCCGGGGAGCTGTTTTTT
CASSPSGSGELFF
>TRBV9|TRBJ1-6|TRBD1|few
TGTGCCAGCAGCCCCCGCCGGGGACAGGGGGCAGCGTCCTATAATTCACCCCTCCACTTT
CASSPRRGQGAASYNSPLHF
>TRBV11-2|TRBJ2-7|.|few
TGTGCCAGCAGCGAAGGACAGCTCGGCGTCTCCTACGAGCAGTACTTC
CASSEGQLGVSYEQYF
>TRBV5-6|TRBJ2-7|TRBD1|.
TGTGCCAGCGGACAGGCCAGCTCCTACGAGCAGTACTTC
CASGQASSYEQYF
>TRBV7-9|TRBJ1-1|.|.
TGTGCCAGCAGCCAGAAGGACATTTCTGAAGCTTTCTTT
CASSQKDISEAFF
>TRBV28|TRBJ1-5|.|.
TGTGCCAGCAGTTTAGGAGGGTCCCAGGATCAGCCCCAGCATTTT
CASSLGGSQDQPQHF
>TRBV25-1|TRBJ2-5|.|.
TGTGCCAGCAGTCCAGGGTTGGAGACCCAGTACTTC
CASSPGLETQYF
>TRBV19|TRBJ2-3|.|.
TGTGCCAGTAGAACAAGCGGGAGCACAGATACGCAGTATTTT
CASRTSGSTDTQYF
>TRBV5-6|TRBJ1-2|.|.
TGTGCCAGCAGCGGACGGGTAGGCAGGGGCAGCTATGGCTACACCTTC
CASSGRVGRGSYGYTF
>TRBV6-6|TRBJ2-1|.|.
TGTGCCAGCAGTATTGGGGGGGGGCCGAATGAGCAGTTCTTC
CASSIGGGPNEQFF
>TRBV2|TRBJ2-7|.|.
TGTGCCAGCAGCGACGGACAGAGTCGCTACGAGCAGTACTTC
CASSDGQSRYEQYF
>TRBV15|TRBJ1-6|.|once
TGTGCCACCAGCAGACAAGCGACAGCCAATTCACCCCTCCACTTT
CATSRQATANSPLHF
>TRBV28|TRBJ2-1|TRBD2|.
TGTGCCAGCACTCCCCGTCGGGGCGCGGGGGGTCTGTGGGAGCAGTTCTTC
CASTPRRGAGGLWEQFF
>TRBV2|TRBJ2-1|.|.
TGTGCCACCGCGCAACGGGGTTTCGACAATGAGCAGTTCTTC
CATAQRGFDNEQFF
>TRBV2|TRBJ2-3|.|.
TGTGCCAGCAGTGGCTCCAGAGGGTCCACAGATACGCAGTATTTT
CASSGSRGSTDTQYF